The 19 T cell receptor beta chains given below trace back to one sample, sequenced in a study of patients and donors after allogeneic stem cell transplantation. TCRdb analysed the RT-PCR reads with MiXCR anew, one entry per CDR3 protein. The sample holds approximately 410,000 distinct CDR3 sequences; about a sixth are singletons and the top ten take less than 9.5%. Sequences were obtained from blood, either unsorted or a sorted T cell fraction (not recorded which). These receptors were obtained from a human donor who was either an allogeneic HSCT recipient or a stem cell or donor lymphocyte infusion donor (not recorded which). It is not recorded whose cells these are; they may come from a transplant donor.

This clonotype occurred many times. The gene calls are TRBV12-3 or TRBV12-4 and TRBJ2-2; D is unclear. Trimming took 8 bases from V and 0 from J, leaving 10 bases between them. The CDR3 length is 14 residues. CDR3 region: CASELHTNTGELFF. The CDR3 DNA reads TGTGCCAGCGAGCTTCACACGAACACCGGGGAGCTGTTTTTT.

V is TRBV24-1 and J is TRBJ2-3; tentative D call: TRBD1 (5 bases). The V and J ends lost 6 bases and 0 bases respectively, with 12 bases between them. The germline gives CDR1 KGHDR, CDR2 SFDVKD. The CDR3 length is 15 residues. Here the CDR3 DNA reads TGTGCCACCAGTCTCACAGGTCATAGCACAGATACGCAGTATTTT. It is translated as CATSLTGHSTDTQYF.

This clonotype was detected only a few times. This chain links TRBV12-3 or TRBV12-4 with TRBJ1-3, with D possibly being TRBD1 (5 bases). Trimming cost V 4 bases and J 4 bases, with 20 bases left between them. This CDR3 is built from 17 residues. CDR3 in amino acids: CASSSRRQTTGGNTIYF. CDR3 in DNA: TGTGCCAGCAGTTCCCGACGACAGACCACAGGCGGAAACACCATATATTTT.

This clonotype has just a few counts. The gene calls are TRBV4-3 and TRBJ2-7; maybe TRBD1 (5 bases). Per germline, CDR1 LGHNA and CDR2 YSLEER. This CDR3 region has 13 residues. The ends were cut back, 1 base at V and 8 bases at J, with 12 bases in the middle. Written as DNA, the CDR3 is TGCGCCAGCAGCCAAGCCCTAGGACAAAAGCAGTACTTC. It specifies CASSQALGQKQYF.

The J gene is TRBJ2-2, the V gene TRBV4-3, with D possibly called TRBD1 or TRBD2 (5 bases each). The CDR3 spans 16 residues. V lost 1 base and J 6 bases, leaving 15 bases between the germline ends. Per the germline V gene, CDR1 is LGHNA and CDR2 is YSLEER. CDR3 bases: TGCGCCAGCAGCCAAGCTGGGGGTTTGGGGCCCGGGGAGCTGTTTTTT. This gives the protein CASSQAGGLGPGELFF.

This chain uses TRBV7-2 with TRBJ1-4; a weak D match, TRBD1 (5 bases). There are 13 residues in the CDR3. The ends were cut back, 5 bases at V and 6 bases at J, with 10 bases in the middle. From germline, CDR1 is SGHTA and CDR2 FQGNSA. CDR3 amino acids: CASSQGTDEKLFF. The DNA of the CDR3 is TGTGCCAGCAGCCAAGGGACGGATGAAAAACTGTTTTTT.

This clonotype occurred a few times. The chain's CDR3 is CASSLDGTGIREQYF. DNA of the CDR3: TGTGCCAGCAGCTTAGACGGGACAGGGATCCGCGAGCAGTACTTC. The chain uses TRBV11-3 and TRBJ2-7, with 9 positions matching TRBD1. V dropped 0 bases and J dropped 6; count of bases not matched to a gene: 6. The germline CDR1 and CDR2 sequences are SGHNT and YENEEA. This CDR3 is 15 amino acids long.

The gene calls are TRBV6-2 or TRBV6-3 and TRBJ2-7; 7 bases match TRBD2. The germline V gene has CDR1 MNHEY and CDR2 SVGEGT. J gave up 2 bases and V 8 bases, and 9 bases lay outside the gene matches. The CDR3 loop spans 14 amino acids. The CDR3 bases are TGTGCCAGCCGCTACTTAGGACTAGCCTACGAGCAGTACTTC. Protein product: CASRYLGLAYEQYF.

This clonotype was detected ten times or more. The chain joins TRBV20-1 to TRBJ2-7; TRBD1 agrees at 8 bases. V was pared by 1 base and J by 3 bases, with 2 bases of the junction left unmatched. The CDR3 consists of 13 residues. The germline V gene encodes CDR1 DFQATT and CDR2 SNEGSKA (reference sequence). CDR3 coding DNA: TGCAGTGCTAGAGGAGGGACAGGCTACGAGCAGTACTTC. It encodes CSARGGTGYEQYF.

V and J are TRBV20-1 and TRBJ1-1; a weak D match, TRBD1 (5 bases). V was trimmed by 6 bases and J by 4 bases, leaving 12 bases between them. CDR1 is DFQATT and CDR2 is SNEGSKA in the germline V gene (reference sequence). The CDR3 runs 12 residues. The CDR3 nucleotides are TGCAGTGCGACGGGGGGGACCACTGAAGCTTTCTTT. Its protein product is CSATGGTTEAFF.

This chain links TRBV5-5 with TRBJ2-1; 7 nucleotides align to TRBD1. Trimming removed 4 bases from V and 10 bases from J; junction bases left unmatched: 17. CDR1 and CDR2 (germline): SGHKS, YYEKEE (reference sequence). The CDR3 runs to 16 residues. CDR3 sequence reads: CASSQGSVTGIGEQFF. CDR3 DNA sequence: TGTGCCAGCAGCCAGGGCTCGGTGACAGGGATTGGAGAGCAGTTCTTC. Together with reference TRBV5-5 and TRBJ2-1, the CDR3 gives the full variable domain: DAGVTQSPTHLIKTRGQQVTLRCSPISGHKSVSWYQQVLGQGPQFIFQYYEKEERGRGNFPDRFSARQFPNYSSELNVNALLLGDSALYLCASSQGSVTGIGEQFFGPGTRLTVL.

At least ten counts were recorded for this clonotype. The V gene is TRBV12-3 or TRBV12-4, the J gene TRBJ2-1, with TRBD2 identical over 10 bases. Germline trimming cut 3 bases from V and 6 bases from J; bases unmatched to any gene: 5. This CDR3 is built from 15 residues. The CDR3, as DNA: TGTGCCAGCAGTTTGAGCCTAGCGGGGGCCAATGAGCAGTTCTTC. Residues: CASSLSLAGANEQFF.

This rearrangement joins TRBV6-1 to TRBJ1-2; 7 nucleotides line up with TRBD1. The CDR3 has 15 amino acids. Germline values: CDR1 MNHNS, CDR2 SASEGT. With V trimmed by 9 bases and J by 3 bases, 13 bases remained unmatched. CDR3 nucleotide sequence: TGTGCCAGTGCAGAAGTAGGGGGCCAGGACTATGGCTACACCTTC. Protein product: CASAEVGGQDYGYTF.

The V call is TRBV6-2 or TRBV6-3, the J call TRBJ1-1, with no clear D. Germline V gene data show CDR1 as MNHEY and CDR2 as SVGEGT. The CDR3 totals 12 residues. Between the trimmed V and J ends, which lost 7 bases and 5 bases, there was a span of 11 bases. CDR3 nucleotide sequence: TGTGCCAGCATCCTCGGGTTGACTGAAGCTTTCTTT. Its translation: CASILGLTEAFF.

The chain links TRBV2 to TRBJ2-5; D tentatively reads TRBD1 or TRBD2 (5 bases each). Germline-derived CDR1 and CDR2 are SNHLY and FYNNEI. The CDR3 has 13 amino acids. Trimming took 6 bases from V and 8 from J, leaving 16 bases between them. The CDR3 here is CASSNTGAPTQYF. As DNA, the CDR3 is TGTGCCAGCAGCAACACCGGGGCTCCAACCCAGTACTTC.

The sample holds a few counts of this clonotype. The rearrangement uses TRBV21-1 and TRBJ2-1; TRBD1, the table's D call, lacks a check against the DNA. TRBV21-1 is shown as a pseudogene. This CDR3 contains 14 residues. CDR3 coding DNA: TGTGCCAGCACTATTGGCAGGGAAAAGGATGAGCAGTTCTTC. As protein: CASTIGREKDEQFF.

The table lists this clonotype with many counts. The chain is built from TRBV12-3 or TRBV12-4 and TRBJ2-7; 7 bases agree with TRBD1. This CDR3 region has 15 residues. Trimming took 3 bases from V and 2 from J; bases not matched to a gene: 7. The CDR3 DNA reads TGTGCCAGCAGTTTCTACCGGGACAGACCCTACGAGCAGTACTTC. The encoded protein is CASSFYRDRPYEQYF.

CDR3 nucleotide sequence: TGCGCCAGCAGCGCGCGGGGGGGAGCGGAGACCCAGTACTTC. It specifies CASSARGGAETQYF. This sequence joins TRBV5-1 and TRBJ2-5; 9 bases map to TRBD2. The J segment lost 5 bases and the V segment lost 4 bases, leaving 6 bases of the junction unmatched. CDR1 and CDR2 (germline): SGHRS, YFSETQ. CDR3 length: 14 residues.

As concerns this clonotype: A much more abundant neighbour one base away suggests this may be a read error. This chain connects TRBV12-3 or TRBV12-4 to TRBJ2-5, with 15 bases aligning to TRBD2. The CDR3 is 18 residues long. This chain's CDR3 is CASFGTSGGKTYQEIQYF. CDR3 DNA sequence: TGTGCCAGTTTCGGGACTAGCGGGGGGAAGACGTACCAAGAGATCCAGTACTTC.